Following are 11 T cell receptor beta chains from one sample sequenced in a study of beta chain features in type 1 diabetes. The entirety of the isolated RNA underwent reverse transcription, so expressed TCRB transcripts were sequenced. Only in-frame clones appear in the TCRdb table, and some are missing; sequencing was by immunoSEQ multiplex PCR. The table includes hundreds of thousands of clones, over 9.5% detected once. Sequencing was done on a sample of naive CD4+ T cells from blood. Source of these receptors: a man younger than 30 in good health.

This rearrangement joins TRBV5-1 to TRBJ2-7, with D maybe TRBD2 (5 bases). Germline V lookup: CDR1 SGHRS, CDR2 YFSETQ. V was trimmed by 4 bases and J by 3 bases, leaving 11 bases between them. The CDR3 has 13 residues. CDR3 DNA sequence: TGCGCCAGCAGCCCCCTACTAGGCTACGAGCAGTACTTC. The encoded protein is CASSPLLGYEQYF.

This rearrangement joins TRBV4-3 to TRBJ2-7; 7 bases are a match to TRBD1. The CDR3 is 15 residues long. Per germline, CDR1 LGHNA and CDR2 YSLEER. V dropped 4 bases and J dropped 5; count of bases not matched to a gene: 11. CDR3 in amino acids: CASSLGTVIRDEQYF. In nucleotides, the CDR3 is TGCGCCAGCAGCCTAGGGACAGTAATAAGAGACGAGCAGTACTTC.

This chain uses TRBV19 with TRBJ1-2, with D possibly matching TRBD1 (6 bases). Germline CDR1 is LNHDA and CDR2 is SQIVND (reference sequence). Trimming pared 5 bases from V and 4 bases from J, leaving 11 bases between. The CDR3 contains 13 residues. The DNA of the CDR3 is TGTGCCAGTAGTCCCCGGGACACCTATGGCTACACCTTC. Its protein is CASSPRDTYGYTF.

The rearrangement links TRBV9 to TRBJ2-3, with a possible D match to TRBD2 (6 bases). The CDR3 spans 16 residues. The V end was cut by 4 bases, the J end by 2 bases, with 17 bases between. Germline CDR1 and CDR2: SGDLS and YYNGEE. CDR3 sequence reads: CASSPRLVQPTDTQYF. CDR3 sequence (DNA): TGTGCCAGCAGCCCTAGACTAGTACAACCCACAGATACGCAGTATTTT. The complete variable domain, with remaining parts taken from reference TRBV9 and TRBJ2-3, reads DSGVTQTPKHLITATGQRVTLRCSPRSGDLSVYWYQQSLDQGLQFLIQYYNGEERAKGNILERFSAQQFPDLHSELNLSSLELGDSALYFCASSPRLVQPTDTQYFGPGTRLTVL.

This chain uses TRBV5-1 with TRBJ2-3; 8 nucleotides match TRBD2. Germline CDR1 reads SGHRS; CDR2 reads YFSETQ. Germline trimming cut 7 bases from V and 2 bases from J; bases unmatched to any gene: 9. This CDR3 spans 15 amino acids. CDR3 DNA: TGCGCCAGCGCTTTTAGCGGGGCGTTCACAGATACGCAGTATTTT. It is translated as CASAFSGAFTDTQYF.

This clone was counted a few times. The chain recombines TRBV5-4 with TRBJ1-2; 9 bases map to TRBD1. The J segment lost 4 bases and the V segment lost 0 bases, leaving 1 base of the junction unmatched. The germline gives CDR1 SGHNT, CDR2 YYREEE (reference sequence). There are 14 residues in the CDR3. For the CDR3, the DNA is TGTGCCAGCAGCTTGGGGACAGGGGCCTATGGCTACACCTTC. Its translation is CASSLGTGAYGYTF.

Comments on this clone: Relative to the germline gene, one junction end is altered; a read error may explain this. The chain recombines TRBV7-9 with TRBJ2-7, with D perhaps TRBD2 (7 bases). Per germline, CDR1 SEHNR and CDR2 FQNEAQ (reference sequence). This CDR3 contains 16 residues. CDR3 protein: CASSQEGGTGRYEQYF. CDR3 in DNA: TGCGCCAGCAGCCAAGAGGGGGGGACGGGACGCTACGAGCAGTACTTC.

The chain has TRBV9 and TRBJ2-3, with TRBD2 matching 11 bases. Per germline, CDR1 SGDLS and CDR2 YYNGEE. The V segment lost 4 bases and the J segment 4 bases; nucleotides outside the gene matches: 11. This CDR3 has 17 residues. The CDR3 region is CASSRFLAGGVADTQYF. CDR3 bases: TGTGCCAGCAGCCGTTTTCTAGCGGGAGGAGTGGCAGATACGCAGTATTTT.

This clone has just a few counts. The chain has TRBV2 and TRBJ1-2; D is uncertain. Germline V gene data show CDR1 as SNHLY and CDR2 as FYNNEI. The CDR3 runs 12 residues. The V and J ends lost 4 bases and 6 bases respectively, with 9 bases between them. The CDR3 here is CASSVLPDGYTF. For the CDR3, the DNA is TGTGCCAGCAGTGTTTTGCCGGATGGCTACACCTTC.

There are a few counts of this clone. The chain has TRBV7-3 and TRBJ2-1, with 8 bases that match TRBD1. V lost 2 bases to trimming and J lost 4 bases; unmatched junction nucleotides: 10. Germline CDR1 and CDR2: SGHTA and FQGTGA. CDR3 length: 17 residues. The CDR3 loop reads CASSLRPGGFSYNEQFF. CDR3 sequence (DNA): TGTGCCAGCAGCTTACGGCCAGGGGGCTTCTCGTACAATGAGCAGTTCTTC.

The chain has TRBV27 and TRBJ1-2; 8 bases fit TRBD1. Germline CDR1 and CDR2: MNHEY and SMNVEV (reference sequence). CDR3 length: 16 amino acids. V was pared by 0 bases and J by 8 bases, with 11 bases of the junction left unmatched. The CDR3 is CASSLSQTRTGLGYTF. DNA of the CDR3: TGTGCCAGCAGTTTATCCCAAACCCGGACAGGGCTCGGCTACACCTTC.